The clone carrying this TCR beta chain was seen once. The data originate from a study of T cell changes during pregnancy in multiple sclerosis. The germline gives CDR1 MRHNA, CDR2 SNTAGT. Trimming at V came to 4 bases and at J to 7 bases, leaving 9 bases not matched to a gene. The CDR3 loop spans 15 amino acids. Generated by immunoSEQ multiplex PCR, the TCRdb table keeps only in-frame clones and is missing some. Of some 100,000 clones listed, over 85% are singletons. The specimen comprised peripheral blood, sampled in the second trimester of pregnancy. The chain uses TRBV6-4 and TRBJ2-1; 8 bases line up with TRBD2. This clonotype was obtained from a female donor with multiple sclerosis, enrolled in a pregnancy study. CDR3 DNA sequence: TGTGCCAGCAGTGGCCAAGCGGGAGTCAGGAATGAGCAGTTCTTC. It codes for CASSGQAGVRNEQFF.